A single sample gave rise to the 10 T cell receptor beta chains below, sequenced in a study of neurological immune-mediated disorders. MiXCR was run by TCRdb on the 5' RACE reads, yielding one entry per CDR3 protein. The repertoire consists of some 21,000 distinct CDR3 sequences, with roughly 14% occurring once and the leading ten covering over 12%. Sequences were obtained from PBMCs. These receptors all stem from a female donor with HTLV-1-associated myelopathy (HAM/TSP).

This clonotype was seen at least ten times. The chain recombines TRBV12-3 or TRBV12-4 with TRBJ2-1, with 15 bases identical to TRBD2. V trimming: 5 bases; J trimming: 7 bases; junction bases outside the gene matches: 3. The CDR3 sequence is 15 residues long. CDR3 in amino acids: CASSPGTSGRNEQFF. CDR3 bases: TGTGCCAGCAGTCCGGGGACTAGCGGGAGGAATGAGCAGTTCTTC.

This clonotype has a count of ten or more. In DNA form, the CDR3 reads TGTGCCAGCAGTCAACAGGGCCGGCAGCCCCAGCATTTT. Protein product: CASSQQGRQPQHF. The chain joins TRBV6-2 or TRBV6-3 to TRBJ1-5, with a weak D call TRBD1 (6 bases). Germline CDR1 and CDR2: MNHEY and SVGEGT. The CDR3 runs to 13 residues. Trimming took 5 bases from V and 7 from J, leaving 12 bases between them.

The table lists this clonotype with many counts. V is TRBV7-2 and J is TRBJ2-2, with D possibly matching TRBD2 (6 bases). CDR3 length: 16 residues. Germline V CDR1 and CDR2: SGHTA, FQGNSA. V lost 0 bases to trimming and J lost 3 bases, with 11 bases between them. The CDR3 DNA follows: TGTGCCAGCAGCTTAGCGGGGGGTTGGGACACCGGGGAGCTGTTTTTT. Protein: CASSLAGGWDTGELFF.

This clonotype showed up many times. The genes are TRBV20-1 and TRBJ2-7, with a weak D call TRBD2 (6 bases). Per germline, CDR1 DFQATT and CDR2 SNEGSKA (reference sequence). Between the trimmed V and J ends, which lost 4 bases and 3 bases, there was a span of 13 bases. The CDR3 contains 13 residues. In nucleotides, the CDR3 is TGCAGTGCTACAGAAACGGGAGACTACGAGCAGTACTTC. Its translation: CSATETGDYEQYF.

This clonotype was counted many times. V gene TRBV30 combines with J gene TRBJ2-2; D tentatively fits TRBD1 or TRBD2 (5 bases each). V lost 8 bases, J lost 4 bases, and 14 bases lay in between. Germline lookup yields CDR1 GTSNPN and CDR2 SVGIG (reference sequence). This CDR3 contains 13 residues. CDR3 region: CAHERDATGELFF. The CDR3 DNA reads as TGTGCCCATGAGAGGGACGCCACCGGGGAGCTGTTTTTT.

This clonotype showed up many times. V gene TRBV7-9 combines with J gene TRBJ1-2; 7 bases map to TRBD1. The germline CDR1 and CDR2 sequences are SEHNR and FQNEAQ (reference sequence). This CDR3 contains 15 residues. V was pared by 5 bases and J by 6 bases, with 12 bases of the junction left unmatched. Here the CDR3 reads CASSPPSLTGDGYTF. The CDR3 region has the DNA TGTGCCAGCAGCCCCCCCTCCTTAACAGGGGATGGCTACACCTTC.

This clonotype was recorded many times. The chain carries TRBV20-1 and TRBJ2-1; 7 bases are shared with TRBD1. Germline CDR1 reads DFQATT; CDR2 reads SNEGSKA (reference sequence). This CDR3 spans 14 amino acids. V shed 5 bases and J 5 bases; nucleotides not matched to a gene: 9. CDR3 sequence: CSASDRALNNEQFF. In DNA, the CDR3 is TGCAGTGCTTCAGACAGGGCCCTAAACAATGAGCAGTTCTTC.

This clonotype occurred many times. This rearrangement joins TRBV29-1 to TRBJ2-7, with 8 nucleotides matching TRBD2. The CDR3 covers 12 residues. Trimming removed 5 bases from V and 4 bases from J; junction bases left unmatched: 4. Germline V lookup: CDR1 SQVTM, CDR2 ANQGSEA. CDR3 nucleotide sequence: TGCAGCGTTTCCAGCGGGAGATACGAGCAGTACTTC. Translating gives CSVSSGRYEQYF.

Ten or more counts support this clonotype. This chain connects TRBV5-4 to TRBJ2-2, with D hard to call. V gave up 1 base and J gave up 0 bases, with 10 bases separating them. Germline V lookup: CDR1 SGHNT, CDR2 YYREEE (reference sequence). This CDR3 contains 16 residues. The DNA for the CDR3 is TGTGCCAGCAGCTTGACTTTTTCCGCGAACACCGGGGAGCTGTTTTTT. Translating gives CASSLTFSANTGELFF.

This clonotype showed up many times. The chain combines TRBV20-1 with TRBJ1-1, with no clear D. CDR1 DFQATT and CDR2 SNEGSKA come from the germline V gene (reference sequence). The CDR3 loop spans 12 amino acids. The V and J ends lost 0 bases and 2 bases respectively, with 4 bases between them. The CDR3 here is CSARDFNTEAFF. CDR3 DNA sequence: TGCAGTGCTAGAGACTTTAACACTGAAGCTTTCTTT.